This TCR beta chain was identified during a study of blood T cell repertoires in COVID-19. The wider study: Specimens from acute and convalescent COVID-19 originated in the United States, Italy and Spain. T cells, B-cell-depleted T cells, or PBMCs provided the cDNA or gDNA that served as material.

Authors' processing steps: The assay estimated nucleated cells by amplifying reference gene primers. TCRdb's copy holds only in-frame clones and misses some; the assay was immunoSEQ multiplex PCR. From that table come the V and J calls and clone size; the DNA was used to work out D and trimming. The sample consists of 65,000 to 95,000 clones, roughly 84% of them appearing once. The CDR3 is made up of 14 amino acids. Deletions cut 8 bases from V and 7 bases from J, with 20 bases between. The germline V gene has CDR1 SNHLY and CDR2 FYNNEI. Specimen: peripheral blood. The rearrangement joins TRBV2 to TRBJ1-2; weak D call: TRBD1 (5 bases). This clonotype was sampled from a man aged 65-85 years with active or convalescent COVID-19. The CDR3 is CASWGERSVIGYTF. The CDR3 DNA reads as TGTGCCAGCTGGGGGGAGCGGTCTGTGATTGGCTACACCTTC.